The T cell receptor beta chain described here comes from a study of blood T cell repertoires in COVID-19. On the study more broadly: Acute and convalescent COVID-19 samples came from the United States, Italy and Spain.

Authors' methods: It was from reference gene primer amplification that nucleated cell counts were estimated. Profiling relied on immunoSEQ multiplex PCR, and the TCRdb table lists in-frame clones only, not all of them. V and J calls and clone size come straight from that table; D and trimming were deduced from the DNA. The sample lists around 120,000 clones, about four fifths occurring once. The CDR3 has 14 amino acids. CDR1 and CDR2 (germline): SGHKS, YYEKEE (reference sequence). V was cut by 1 base and J by 5 bases, with 7 bases left in between. What was sequenced was peripheral blood. This sequence joins TRBV5-5 and TRBJ1-6; D gene unclear. This receptor was identified in an elderly woman with acute or convalescent COVID-19. This CDR3 is CASSLNSDNSPLHF. CDR3 bases: TGTGCCAGCAGCTTGAACAGTGATAATTCACCCCTCCACTTT. Full variable domain (remainder filled in from reference TRBV5-5 and TRBJ1-6): DAGVTQSPTHLIKTRGQQVTLRCSPISGHKSVSWYQQVLGQGPQFIFQYYEKEERGRGNFPDRFSARQFPNYSSELNVNALLLGDSALYLCASSLNSDNSPLHFGNGTRLTVT.